Listed below are T cell receptor beta chains from one sample, sequenced in a study of CXCR3-negative and CXCR3-positive naive CD8 T cells. TCRdb re-called the 5' RACE reads; one entry per CDR3 protein, DNA not given. Found here are about 81,000 distinct CDR3 sequences; the top ten clones hold around 1.5%. The sample was naive CXCR3- CD8+ T cells from blood. These receptors all stem from a human donor in good health. Some clones in this sample may be carry-over from other donors' samples. The CDR3 runs from the conserved cysteine through the conserved F or W. Each record gives: J gene, CDR3 length, V gene, CDR3 protein.

>TRBJ1-1|13|TRBV7-2
CASRQGGSTEAFF
>TRBJ2-3|18|TRBV23-1
CASSHESNGQGITDTQYF
>TRBJ2-3|14|TRBV20-1
CSARVAVSTDTQYF
>TRBJ2-1|15|TRBV28
CASSFGTSGNNEQFF
>TRBJ2-3|14|TRBV5-1
CASSSGVLTDTQYF
>TRBJ2-1|15|TRBV5-5
CASSFLAGAGNEQFF
>TRBJ2-7|14|TRBV2
CASTARDRSYEQYF
>TRBJ2-7|21|TRBV7-2
CASSLEDLREATGVSHYEQYF
>TRBJ2-5|14|TRBV3-1
CASSQVTTQETQYF
>TRBJ2-1|13|TRBV18
CATRSADYNEQFF
>TRBJ2-1|13|TRBV29-1
CSARASGSDEQFF
>TRBJ2-3|14|TRBV15
CATSRGGPTDTQYF
>TRBJ2-1|16|TRBV15
CATSRGGSRWDNEQFF
>TRBJ2-1|13|TRBV9
CASSVAGGGEQFF
>TRBJ2-1|12|TRBV7-9
CASSFPGHEQFF
>TRBJ2-7|12|TRBV29-1
CSVSTDPYEQYF
>TRBJ2-7|14|TRBV16
CASSHPAEGYEQYF